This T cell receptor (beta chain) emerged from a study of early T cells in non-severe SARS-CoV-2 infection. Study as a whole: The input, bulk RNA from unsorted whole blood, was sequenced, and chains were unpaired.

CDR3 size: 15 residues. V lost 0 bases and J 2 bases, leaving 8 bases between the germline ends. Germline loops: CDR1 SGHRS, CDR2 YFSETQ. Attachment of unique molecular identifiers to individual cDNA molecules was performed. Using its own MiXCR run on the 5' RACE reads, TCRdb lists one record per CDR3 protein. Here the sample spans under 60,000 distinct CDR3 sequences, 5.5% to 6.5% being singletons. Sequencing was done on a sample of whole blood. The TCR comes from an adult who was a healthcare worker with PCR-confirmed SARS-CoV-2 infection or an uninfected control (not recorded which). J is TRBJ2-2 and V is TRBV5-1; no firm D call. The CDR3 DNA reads TGCGCCAGCAGCTTGGATGGCGCCAACACCGGGGAGCTGTTTTTT. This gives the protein CASSLDGANTGELFF.